The T cell receptor (beta chain) under discussion was sequenced for a study of PD-L1 blockade in urothelial cancer. The time point here: pretreatment peripheral blood. Only a few counts were recorded for this clone. CDR1 is LNHDA, CDR2 SQIVND, per germline (reference sequence). The CDR3 extends over 11 amino acids. Deletions cut 7 bases from V and 3 bases from J, with 6 bases between. Spiking of synthetic TCR analog templates was performed in each PCR. The method was immunoSEQ multiplex PCR; TCRdb's version includes in-frame clones alone and lacks a portion of them. The sample carries about 95,000 clones, around 87% recorded once.

The TCR was taken from a man between 60 and 75 years old with urothelial cancer. The J gene is TRBJ1-1, the V gene TRBV19, with D hard to call. The starting material was PBMCs, obtained around atezolizumab (anti-PD-L1) treatment. CDR3 DNA: TGTGCCAGTACGAGGGACACTGAAGCTTTCTTT. Its translation: CASTRDTEAFF.